Listed below are T cell receptor beta chains from one sample, sequenced in a study of cytotoxic CD8 clonotypes in ibrutinib-treated CLL. Sequencing was performed with immunoSEQ multiplex PCR; in TCRdb, only in-frame clones are kept and a portion is missing. Among almost 85,000 clones listed, roughly 84% were seen once. The starting material was PBMCs, obtained before ibrutinib treatment. Receptor source: a human donor with chronic lymphocytic leukemia. Each CDR3 is given with its conserved first and last residue. The order of the fields is J gene, D gene, V gene, clone size, CDR3 length, CDR3 DNA, CDR3 protein. D genes are given only for firm matches. Clone sizes are given selectively: once, few, many, or a class where the clone is expanded.

j_gene: TRBJ1-1; d_gene: TRBD1; v_gene: TRBV12-5; abundance: .; len: 18; CDR3nt: TGTGCTAGTGGTGGTCACTTCGGAGGGGGCGAGTTGAACACTGAAGCTTTCTTT; CDR3aa: CASGGHFGGGELNTEAFF
j_gene: TRBJ2-7; d_gene: .; v_gene: TRBV15; abundance: .; len: 14; CDR3nt: TGTGCCACCAGCAGAGACAGGAGCAGGTACGAGCAGTACTTC; CDR3aa: CATSRDRSRYEQYF
j_gene: TRBJ1-2; d_gene: .; v_gene: TRBV5-1; abundance: .; len: 18; CDR3nt: TGCGCCAGCAGCTGGGATGGTAGGACTCAAATTACTAACTATGGCTACACCTTC; CDR3aa: CASSWDGRTQITNYGYTF
j_gene: TRBJ2-7; d_gene: .; v_gene: TRBV7-9; abundance: few; len: 14; CDR3nt: TGTGCCAGCAGCCCCCCAACAGACTCCTACGAGCAGTACTTC; CDR3aa: CASSPPTDSYEQYF
j_gene: TRBJ2-5; d_gene: .; v_gene: TRBV7-7; abundance: .; len: 15; CDR3nt: TGTGCCAGCAGCTCCCAGACAGGGAGGTATGGGACCCAGTACTTC; CDR3aa: CASSSQTGRYGTQYF
j_gene: TRBJ1-4; d_gene: .; v_gene: TRBV9; abundance: .; len: 14; CDR3nt: TGTGCCAGCAGCGTAGGTCACCCGAATGAAAAACTGTTTTTT; CDR3aa: CASSVGHPNEKLFF
j_gene: TRBJ2-7; d_gene: TRBD1; v_gene: TRBV5-1; abundance: .; len: 16; CDR3nt: TGCGCCAGCAGCTTACTTACAGGGGCATTAGTAAACGAGCAGTACTTC; CDR3aa: CASSLLTGALVNEQYF
j_gene: TRBJ2-1; d_gene: .; v_gene: TRBV5-4; abundance: once; len: 13; CDR3nt: TGTGCCAGCAGACCGACGAATTACAATGAGCAGTTCTTC; CDR3aa: CASRPTNYNEQFF
j_gene: TRBJ2-4; d_gene: TRBD2; v_gene: TRBV30; abundance: .; len: 15; CDR3nt: TGTGCCTGGAGTGTACTGACTAGCGGGTGGAACATTCAGTACTTC; CDR3aa: CAWSVLTSGWNIQYF
j_gene: TRBJ2-7; d_gene: TRBD1; v_gene: TRBV29-1; abundance: once; len: 14; CDR3nt: TGCAGCGCGAACAACCGGGACAGGGGATACGAGCAGTACTTC; CDR3aa: CSANNRDRGYEQYF
j_gene: TRBJ1-4; d_gene: .; v_gene: TRBV11-2; abundance: .; len: 13; CDR3nt: TGTGCCAGCAGCATTTCAGGGGTTGAAAAACTGTTTTTT; CDR3aa: CASSISGVEKLFF
j_gene: TRBJ2-7; d_gene: .; v_gene: TRBV7-9; abundance: .; len: 14; CDR3nt: TGTGCCAGCAGCTCGTCCGGGGGTCTCAACGAGCAGTACTTC; CDR3aa: CASSSSGGLNEQYF